This entry concerns a single T cell receptor (beta chain). As yet, its antigen is unknown. Template-switch reactions added UMIs with a 6-nucleotide sample barcode. TCRdb reanalyzed the 5' RACE reads, giving one entry per CDR3 protein sequence and no DNA. The sample shows 210,000 or so distinct CDR3 sequences, and roughly 8% sits with its ten largest clones. Germline values: CDR1 SGHRS, CDR2 YFSETQ. The CDR3 totals 14 residues. The data are from a study of monozygotic twins with inflammatory bowel disease. Study results and limitations: Healthy co-twins showed greater TCRbeta diversity (inverse Simpson) than IBD patients. IBD patients shared fewer clonotypes with others than healthy twins, especially with disease activity. Variability may have been added to patient repertoires by differing immunosuppressive treatments.

The sample was blood. The chain employs TRBV5-1 and TRBJ2-5; there is no DNA to check the TCRdb D call of TRBD1. The sequence derives from a human donor with ulcerative colitis or Crohn's disease, or a healthy co-twin of an affected twin (not recorded which). CDR3 sequence reads: CASSLGQHQETQYF.